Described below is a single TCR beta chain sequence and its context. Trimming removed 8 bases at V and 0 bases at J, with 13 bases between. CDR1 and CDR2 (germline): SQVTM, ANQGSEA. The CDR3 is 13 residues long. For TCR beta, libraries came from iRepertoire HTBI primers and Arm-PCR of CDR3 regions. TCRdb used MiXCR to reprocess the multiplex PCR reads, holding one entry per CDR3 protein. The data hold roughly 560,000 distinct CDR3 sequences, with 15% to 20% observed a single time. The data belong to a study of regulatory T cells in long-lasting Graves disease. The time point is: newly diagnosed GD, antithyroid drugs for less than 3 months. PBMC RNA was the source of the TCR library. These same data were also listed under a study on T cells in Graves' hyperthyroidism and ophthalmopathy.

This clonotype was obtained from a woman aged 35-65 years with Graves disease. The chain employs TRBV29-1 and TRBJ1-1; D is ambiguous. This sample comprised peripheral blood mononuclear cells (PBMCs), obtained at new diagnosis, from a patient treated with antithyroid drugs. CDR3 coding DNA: TGCAGCTTTCAAAGGACGGTGAACACTGAAGCTTTCTTT. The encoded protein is CSFQRTVNTEAFF. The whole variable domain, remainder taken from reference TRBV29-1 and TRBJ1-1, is SAVISQKPSRDICQRGTSLTIQCQVDSQVTMMFWYRQQPGQSLTLIATANQGSEATYESGFVIDKFPISRPNLTFSTLTVSNMSPEDSSIYLCSFQRTVNTEAFFGQGTRLTVV.